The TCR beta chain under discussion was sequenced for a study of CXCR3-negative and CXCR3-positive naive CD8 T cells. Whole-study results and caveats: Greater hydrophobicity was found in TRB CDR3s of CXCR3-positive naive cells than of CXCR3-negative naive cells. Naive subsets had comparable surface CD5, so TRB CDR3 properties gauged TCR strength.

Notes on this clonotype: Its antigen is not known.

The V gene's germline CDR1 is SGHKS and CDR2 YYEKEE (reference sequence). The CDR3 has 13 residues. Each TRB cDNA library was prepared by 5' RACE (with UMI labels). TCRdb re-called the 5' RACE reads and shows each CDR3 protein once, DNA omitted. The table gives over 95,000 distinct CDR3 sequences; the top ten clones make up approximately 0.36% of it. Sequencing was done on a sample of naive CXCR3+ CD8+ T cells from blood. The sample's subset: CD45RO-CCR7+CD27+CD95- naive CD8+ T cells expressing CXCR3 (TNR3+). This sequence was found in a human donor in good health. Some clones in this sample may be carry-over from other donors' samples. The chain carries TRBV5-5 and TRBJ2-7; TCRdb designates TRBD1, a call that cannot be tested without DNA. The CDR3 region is CASSPQVYYEQYF.